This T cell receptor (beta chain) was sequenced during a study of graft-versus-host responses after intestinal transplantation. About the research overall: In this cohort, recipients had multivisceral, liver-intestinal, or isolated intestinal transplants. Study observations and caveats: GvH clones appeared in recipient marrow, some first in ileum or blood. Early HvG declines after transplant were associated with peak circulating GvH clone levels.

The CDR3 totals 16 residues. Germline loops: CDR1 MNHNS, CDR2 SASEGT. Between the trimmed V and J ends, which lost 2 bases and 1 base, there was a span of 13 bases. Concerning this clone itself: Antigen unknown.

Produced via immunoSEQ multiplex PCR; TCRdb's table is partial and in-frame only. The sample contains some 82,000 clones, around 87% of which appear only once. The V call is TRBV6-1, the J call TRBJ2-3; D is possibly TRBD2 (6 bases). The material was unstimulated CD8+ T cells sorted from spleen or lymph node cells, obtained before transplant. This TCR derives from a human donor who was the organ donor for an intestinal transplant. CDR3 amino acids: CASSEMGGRGTDTQYF. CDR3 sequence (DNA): TGTGCCAGCAGTGAAATGGGGGGACGAGGCACAGATACGCAGTATTTT.